Below are 21 T cell receptor beta chains sequenced from a single sample in a study of vaccination and CD4 T cells after COVID-19. TCRdb recomputed calls from the PCR reads with MiXCR, one row per CDR3 protein. In the table there are under 20,000 distinct CDR3 sequences, around 62% of which are singletons. The sample was CD4+ T cells from blood, taken before SARS-CoV-2 vaccination. These receptors were collected from a human donor who had recovered from COVID-19.

The table lists this clonotype with a count of one. This chain links TRBV19 with TRBJ1-5; 8 bases are shared with TRBD1. The V gene end was trimmed by 5 bases and the J gene end by 5 bases; junction bases not matched to a gene: 2. The V gene's germline CDR1 is LNHDA and CDR2 SQIVND (reference sequence). This CDR3 contains 13 residues. In DNA, the CDR3 is TGTGCCAGTAGTCCGACAGGGGATCAGCCCCAGCATTTT. This gives the protein CASSPTGDQPQHF.

The chain uses TRBV27 and TRBJ2-1; D not resolved. Trimming took 6 bases from V and 2 from J, leaving 17 bases between them. The CDR3 is 16 residues long. Germline values: CDR1 MNHEY, CDR2 SMNVEV (reference sequence). CDR3 nucleotides: TGTGCCAGCAGGCAATCCCTACCCGACCCCTACAATGAGCAGTTCTTC. Translating gives CASRQSLPDPYNEQFF.

Only a few counts were recorded for this clonotype. The genes are TRBV2 and TRBJ2-1; D possibly matches TRBD1 or TRBD2 (6 bases each). V was trimmed by 4 bases and J by 2 bases, leaving 18 bases between them. Germline assignment: CDR1 SNHLY and CDR2 FYNNEI. The CDR3 runs 17 residues. CDR3 in amino acids: CASSVEGQRAAYNEQFF. CDR3 nucleotides: TGTGCCAGCAGTGTGGAGGGACAACGGGCCGCCTACAATGAGCAGTTCTTC.

This clonotype was seen more than once but under ten times. The chain has TRBV6-1 and TRBJ1-5; D call uncertain. The CDR3 contains 16 residues. Deletions cut 5 bases from V and 0 bases from J, with 14 bases between. Germline V gene data show CDR1 as MNHNS and CDR2 as SASEGT. CDR3 protein: CASSQPAWVSNQPQHF. In DNA form, the CDR3 reads TGTGCCAGCAGTCAACCCGCGTGGGTTAGCAATCAGCCCCAGCATTTT.

This sequence joins TRBV6-5 and TRBJ2-7, with 9 bases aligning to TRBD2. The germline CDR1 and CDR2 sequences are MNHEY and SVGAGI. V lost 2 bases to trimming and J lost 3 bases; unmatched junction nucleotides: 2. This CDR3 has 14 residues. CDR3 in DNA: TGTGCCAGCAGTTACAGCGGGAGGAGCTACGAGCAGTACTTC. Its translation: CASSYSGRSYEQYF.

This clonotype was seen a few times. The chain carries TRBV6-5 and TRBJ2-5, with TRBD2 identical over 12 bases. V dropped 0 bases and J dropped 5; count of bases not matched to a gene: 7. The germline V gene encodes CDR1 MNHEY and CDR2 SVGAGI. This CDR3 contains 17 residues. Here the CDR3 reads CASSYSASGRDGETQYF. DNA for the CDR3: TGTGCCAGCAGTTACTCGGCTAGCGGGAGGGATGGGGAGACCCAGTACTTC.

This clonotype has just one count. The genes are TRBV19 and TRBJ2-3; D unclear. V was clipped by 5 bases and J by 2 bases, with 11 bases between them. The CDR3 extends over 14 amino acids. Germline loops: CDR1 LNHDA, CDR2 SQIVND (reference sequence). In DNA form, the CDR3 reads TGTGCCAGTAGTCGTGGGCAACTCACAGATACGCAGTATTTT. It yields the protein CASSRGQLTDTQYF.

V usage is TRBV18 and J usage is TRBJ1-6; 10 bases match TRBD1. Trimming at V came to 0 bases and at J to 7 bases, leaving 0 bases not matched to a gene. The germline V gene has CDR1 KGHSH and CDR2 LQKENI. CDR3 length: 15 amino acids. This CDR3 reads CASSPPDRGNSPLHF. For the CDR3, the DNA is TGTGCCAGCTCACCACCGGACAGGGGGAATTCACCCCTCCACTTT.

The V and J genes are TRBV20-1 and TRBJ1-5; the match to TRBD1 covers 9 bases. This CDR3 region has 13 residues. Germline assignment: CDR1 DFQATT and CDR2 SNEGSKA (reference sequence). V shed 5 bases and J 3 bases; nucleotides not matched to a gene: 2. The CDR3 reads CSAGDRDNQPQHF. In DNA, the CDR3 is TGCAGTGCTGGGGACAGGGACAATCAGCCCCAGCATTTT.

This chain uses TRBV28 with TRBJ2-7; the match to TRBD1 covers 8 bases. The CDR3 runs to 15 residues. Germline V lookup: CDR1 MDHEN, CDR2 SYDVKM. The V segment lost 5 bases and the J segment 2 bases; nucleotides outside the gene matches: 8. This CDR3 is CASSGRGPLPYEQYF. The DNA for the CDR3 is TGTGCCAGCAGTGGCAGGGGGCCGCTCCCCTACGAGCAGTACTTC.

In DNA, the CDR3 is TGTGCCAGCAGCCCCAGGCAGGGTAACTATGGCTACACCTTC. This gives the protein CASSPRQGNYGYTF. This chain joins TRBV7-9 and TRBJ1-2; tentative D call: TRBD1 (5 bases). There are 14 residues in the CDR3. Between the trimmed V and J ends, which lost 5 bases and 1 base, there was a span of 11 bases. Looked up from germline, CDR1 is SEHNR and CDR2 is FQNEAQ (reference sequence).

The V gene is TRBV7-2, the J gene TRBJ2-1; TRBD2 matches 11 bases. The V and J ends lost 5 bases and 7 bases, in that order; junction bases with no gene match: 7. The CDR3 covers 15 residues. Germline V gene data show CDR1 as SGHTA and CDR2 as FQGNSA. CDR3 nucleotide sequence: TGTGCCAGCAGCAGAGGGACTAGCGGACGTAATGAGCAGTTCTTC. It specifies CASSRGTSGRNEQFF.

The rearrangement joins TRBV11-1 to TRBJ2-7; 9 nucleotides agree with TRBD2. CDR3 size: 14 residues. CDR1 is SGHAT and CDR2 is FQDESV in the germline V gene (reference sequence). V lost 7 bases and J lost 5; bases outside the gene matches: 9. In DNA, the CDR3 is TGTGCCAGCACCGAGCGGGAGGCTTGGGACGAGCAGTACTTC. It specifies CASTEREAWDEQYF.

This clonotype was picked up a small number of times. The chain links TRBV15 to TRBJ2-5; D perhaps matches TRBD2 (6 bases). Trimming removed 3 bases from V and 7 bases from J, with 24 bases in between. Looked up from germline, CDR1 is LNHNV and CDR2 is YYDKDF (reference sequence). This CDR3 contains 17 residues. The CDR3 protein is CATSRGGTTMSMGTQYF. As DNA, the CDR3 is TGTGCCACCAGCAGGGGCGGGACGACAATGTCTATGGGGACCCAGTACTTC.

This clonotype has only a few counts. The V and J genes are TRBV6-1 and TRBJ1-2; 9 positions match TRBD1. The germline V gene encodes CDR1 MNHNS and CDR2 SASEGT. The trim removed 6 bases at V and 8 bases at J, leaving 7 bases unmatched. This CDR3 has 13 residues. The CDR3 region is CASSRTGGGGYTF. The CDR3 DNA reads as TGTGCCAGCAGCCGAACAGGGGGCGGAGGCTACACCTTC.

This clonotype has a handful of counts. V usage is TRBV6-5 and J usage is TRBJ1-6; D is uncertain. The germline gives CDR1 MNHEY, CDR2 SVGAGI. CDR3 length equals 18 residues. Trimming stripped 2 bases from V and 0 bases from J, with 14 bases between. In nucleotides, the CDR3 is TGTGCCAGCAGTTACCGGGGTCGCCTCAGCTCCTATAATTCACCCCTCCACTTT. As protein: CASSYRGRLSSYNSPLHF.

This clonotype was observed a few times. The chain joins TRBV6-1 to TRBJ2-3; 9 bases line up with TRBD2. The CDR3 loop spans 15 amino acids. Trimming took 6 bases from V and 1 from J; bases not matched to a gene: 5. The germline V gene encodes CDR1 MNHNS and CDR2 SASEGT. Here the CDR3 reads CASSPLAGGTDTQYF. The CDR3 region has the DNA TGTGCCAGCAGCCCGTTAGCGGGAGGCACAGATACGCAGTATTTT.

This chain links TRBV10-3 with TRBJ1-2, with D unresolved. This CDR3 comprises 12 residues. Germline values: CDR1 ENHRY, CDR2 SYGVKD. V shed 3 bases and J shed 6 bases, with 8 bases lying between them. The CDR3 DNA follows: TGTGCCATCAGTGAAATGAGGGATGGCTACACCTTC. Amino acids: CAISEMRDGYTF.

The chain is built from TRBV27 and TRBJ2-3; D call uncertain. Trimming took 2 bases from V and 5 from J, leaving 2 bases between them. CDR1 MNHEY and CDR2 SMNVEV come from the germline V gene (reference sequence). The CDR3 has 11 amino acids. CDR3 residues: CASSLRDTQYF. In DNA, the CDR3 is TGTGCCAGCAGTTTACGAGATACGCAGTATTTT.

The V call is TRBV28, the J call TRBJ2-3, with 9 bases that match TRBD1. Germline loops: CDR1 MDHEN, CDR2 SYDVKM. The CDR3 sequence is 14 residues long. Unmatched junction bases numbered 6, after V lost 4 bases and J lost 7 bases. The CDR3 region has the DNA TGTGCCAGCAGTTCCCCGGGACAGGGCAATACGCAGTATTTT. Residues: CASSSPGQGNTQYF.

The V and J genes are TRBV12-3 or TRBV12-4 and TRBJ2-5; D remains unclear. CDR3 length: 13 amino acids. Trimming shortened V by 1 base and J by 2 bases, and 5 bases separated the two germline ends. CDR3 DNA sequence: TGTGCCAGCAGTTTAGGACGGCAAGAGACCCAGTACTTC. Residues: CASSLGRQETQYF.